The present TCR beta chain was sequenced within a study of blood T cell repertoires in COVID-19. About the study: Sites in the United States, Italy and Spain provided acute and convalescent COVID-19 samples. In each case, the material was cDNA or gDNA derived from T cells, B-cell-depleted T cells, or PBMCs.

Germline V gene lookup returns CDR1 MNHEY and CDR2 SVGAGI. Between the trimmed V and J ends, which lost 2 bases and 8 bases, there was a span of 9 bases. The CDR3 totals 12 residues. Per the original methods: Amplified reference gene primers provided the basis for estimating nucleated cell counts. The table came from immunoSEQ multiplex PCR; TCRdb's copy has only in-frame clones and leaves some out. For V, J and clone size, that table is used; D and trimming come from the DNA. The table includes fewer than 200,000 clones, about 80% detected once. This chain uses TRBV6-5 with TRBJ1-2; tentatively, D is TRBD1 (5 bases). This TCR was sampled from a man aged 65 to 85 with active or convalescent COVID-19. Material: peripheral blood. CDR3 loop: CASSYGGIGYTF. The CDR3, as DNA: TGTGCCAGCAGTTACGGGGGGATCGGCTACACCTTC.